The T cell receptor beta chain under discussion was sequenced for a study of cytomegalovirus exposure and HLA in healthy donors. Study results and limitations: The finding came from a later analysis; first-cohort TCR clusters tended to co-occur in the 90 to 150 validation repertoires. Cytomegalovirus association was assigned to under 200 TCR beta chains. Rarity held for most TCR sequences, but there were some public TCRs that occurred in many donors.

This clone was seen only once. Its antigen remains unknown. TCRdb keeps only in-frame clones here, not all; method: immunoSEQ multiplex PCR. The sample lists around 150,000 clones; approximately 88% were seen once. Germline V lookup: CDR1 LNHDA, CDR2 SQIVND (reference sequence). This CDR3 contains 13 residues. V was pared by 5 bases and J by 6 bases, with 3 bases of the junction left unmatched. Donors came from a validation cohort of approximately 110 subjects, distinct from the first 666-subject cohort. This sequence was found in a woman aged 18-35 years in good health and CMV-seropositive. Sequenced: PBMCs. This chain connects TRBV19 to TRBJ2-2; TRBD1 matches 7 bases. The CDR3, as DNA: TGTGCCAGTAGTGAGGGGGCGGCCGGGGAGCTGTTTTTT. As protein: CASSEGAAGELFF.